Presented here are 10 T cell receptor beta chains from one specimen sequenced in a study of shared clonotypes between healthy human individuals. Using immunoSEQ multiplex PCR, the repertoire was profiled, and TCRdb retains in-frame clones only, with some absent. Seen here are approximately 530,000 clones, approximately 95% observed once, and the top ten hold about 0.067%. The material sequenced was naive CD4+ T cells sorted from blood. Regarding subset: CD45RA+ positively selected. The source of these receptors is a woman aged 30 to 39 in good health.

The chain couples TRBV28 to TRBJ2-3; 9 bases map to TRBD2. Germline V gene data show CDR1 as MDHEN and CDR2 as SYDVKM. This CDR3 is built from 16 residues. V shed 7 bases and J 3 bases; nucleotides not matched to a gene: 11. The CDR3 reads CASNPGGSGSTDTQYF. As DNA, the CDR3 is TGTGCCAGCAACCCTGGTGGTAGCGGGAGTACAGATACGCAGTATTTT. The full variable domain, in which reference TRBV28 and TRBJ2-3 provide the parts outside the CDR3, is DVKVTQSSRYLVKRTGEKVFLECVQDMDHENMFWYRQDPGLGLRLIYFSYDVKMKEKGDIPEGYSVSREKKERFSLILESASTNQTSMYLCASNPGGSGSTDTQYFGPGTRLTVL.

This chain joins TRBV19 and TRBJ1-5; D gene unclear. Trimming stripped 6 bases from V and 4 bases from J, with 10 bases between. Germline V gene lookup returns CDR1 LNHDA and CDR2 SQIVND (reference sequence). This CDR3 region has 13 residues. As DNA, the CDR3 is TGTGCCAGTAGCCCAAACACAAATCAGCCCCAGCATTTT. Amino acid sequence: CASSPNTNQPQHF.

J is TRBJ1-1 and V is TRBV9; no clear D gene. CDR1 is SGDLS, CDR2 YYNGEE, per germline. V was trimmed by 0 bases and J by 6 bases, leaving 12 bases between them. CDR3 length equals 14 residues. For the CDR3, the DNA is TGTGCCAGCAGCGTAGGGGCACTGCCATCTGAAGCTTTCTTT. Translating gives CASSVGALPSEAFF.

Here the CDR3 reads CASSDRNKGTSNYGYTF. In DNA, the CDR3 is TGTGCCAGCAGTGACCGAAATAAGGGAACTTCTAACTATGGCTACACCTTC. The rearrangement joins TRBV6-1 to TRBJ1-2; D unclear. Germline CDR1 MNHNS, CDR2 SASEGT. The CDR3 runs 17 residues. V lost 3 bases and J lost 0, with 17 bases in between.

The chain combines TRBV5-1 with TRBJ1-1; TRBD1 might be the D (6 bases). V dropped 2 bases and J dropped 1 base, with 18 bases sitting between them. Germline assignment: CDR1 SGHRS and CDR2 YFSETQ. The CDR3 consists of 17 residues. CDR3 sequence: CASSLDLGQGKNTEAFF. CDR3 nucleotides: TGCGCCAGCAGCTTAGACCTAGGGCAGGGGAAGAACACTGAAGCTTTCTTT.

This clone was counted only a few times. The gene calls are TRBV19 and TRBJ1-1; D is uncertain. Germline V gene data show CDR1 as LNHDA and CDR2 as SQIVND (reference sequence). V gave up 5 bases and J gave up 1 base, with 8 bases separating them. This CDR3 is 13 amino acids long. CDR3 coding DNA: TGTGCCAGTAGTCTCTCGAGGAACACTGAAGCTTTCTTT. Protein: CASSLSRNTEAFF.

This chain joins TRBV5-6 and TRBJ2-5, with unresolved D. With 3 bases removed from V and 5 bases from J, the gap between germline ends came to 14 bases. Germline CDR1 and CDR2: SGHDT and YYEEEE. The CDR3 contains 14 residues. The CDR3 sequence is CASSYDAPRETQYF. DNA for the CDR3: TGTGCCAGCAGCTACGATGCTCCTCGCGAGACCCAGTACTTC.

The chain is built from TRBV6-5 and TRBJ2-7; 11 bases map to TRBD2. The CDR3 consists of 14 residues. Germline assignment: CDR1 MNHEY and CDR2 SVGAGI. V lost 6 bases and J lost 4; bases outside the gene matches: 5. The chain's CDR3 is CASSMTSGMYEQYF. The CDR3 DNA is TGTGCCAGCAGCATGACTAGCGGGATGTACGAGCAGTACTTC.

The chain couples TRBV29-1 to TRBJ2-1; TRBD2 might be the D (5 bases). This CDR3 is 11 amino acids long. Germline loops: CDR1 SQVTM, CDR2 ANQGSEA. The CDR3 loop is CSGGSYNEQFF. The CDR3 DNA is TGCAGTGGAGGCTCCTACAATGAGCAGTTCTTC.

V is TRBV5-1 and J is TRBJ2-7, with 8 bases identical to TRBD2. Germline loops: CDR1 SGHRS, CDR2 YFSETQ. J lost 6 bases, V lost 0 bases, and 14 bases had no gene match. CDR3 size: 17 residues. The DNA for the CDR3 is TGCGCCAGCAGCTTGGGAACTAGCGGTGGGTTTGTAGCCGAGCAGTACTTC. Translating it yields CASSLGTSGGFVAEQYF.